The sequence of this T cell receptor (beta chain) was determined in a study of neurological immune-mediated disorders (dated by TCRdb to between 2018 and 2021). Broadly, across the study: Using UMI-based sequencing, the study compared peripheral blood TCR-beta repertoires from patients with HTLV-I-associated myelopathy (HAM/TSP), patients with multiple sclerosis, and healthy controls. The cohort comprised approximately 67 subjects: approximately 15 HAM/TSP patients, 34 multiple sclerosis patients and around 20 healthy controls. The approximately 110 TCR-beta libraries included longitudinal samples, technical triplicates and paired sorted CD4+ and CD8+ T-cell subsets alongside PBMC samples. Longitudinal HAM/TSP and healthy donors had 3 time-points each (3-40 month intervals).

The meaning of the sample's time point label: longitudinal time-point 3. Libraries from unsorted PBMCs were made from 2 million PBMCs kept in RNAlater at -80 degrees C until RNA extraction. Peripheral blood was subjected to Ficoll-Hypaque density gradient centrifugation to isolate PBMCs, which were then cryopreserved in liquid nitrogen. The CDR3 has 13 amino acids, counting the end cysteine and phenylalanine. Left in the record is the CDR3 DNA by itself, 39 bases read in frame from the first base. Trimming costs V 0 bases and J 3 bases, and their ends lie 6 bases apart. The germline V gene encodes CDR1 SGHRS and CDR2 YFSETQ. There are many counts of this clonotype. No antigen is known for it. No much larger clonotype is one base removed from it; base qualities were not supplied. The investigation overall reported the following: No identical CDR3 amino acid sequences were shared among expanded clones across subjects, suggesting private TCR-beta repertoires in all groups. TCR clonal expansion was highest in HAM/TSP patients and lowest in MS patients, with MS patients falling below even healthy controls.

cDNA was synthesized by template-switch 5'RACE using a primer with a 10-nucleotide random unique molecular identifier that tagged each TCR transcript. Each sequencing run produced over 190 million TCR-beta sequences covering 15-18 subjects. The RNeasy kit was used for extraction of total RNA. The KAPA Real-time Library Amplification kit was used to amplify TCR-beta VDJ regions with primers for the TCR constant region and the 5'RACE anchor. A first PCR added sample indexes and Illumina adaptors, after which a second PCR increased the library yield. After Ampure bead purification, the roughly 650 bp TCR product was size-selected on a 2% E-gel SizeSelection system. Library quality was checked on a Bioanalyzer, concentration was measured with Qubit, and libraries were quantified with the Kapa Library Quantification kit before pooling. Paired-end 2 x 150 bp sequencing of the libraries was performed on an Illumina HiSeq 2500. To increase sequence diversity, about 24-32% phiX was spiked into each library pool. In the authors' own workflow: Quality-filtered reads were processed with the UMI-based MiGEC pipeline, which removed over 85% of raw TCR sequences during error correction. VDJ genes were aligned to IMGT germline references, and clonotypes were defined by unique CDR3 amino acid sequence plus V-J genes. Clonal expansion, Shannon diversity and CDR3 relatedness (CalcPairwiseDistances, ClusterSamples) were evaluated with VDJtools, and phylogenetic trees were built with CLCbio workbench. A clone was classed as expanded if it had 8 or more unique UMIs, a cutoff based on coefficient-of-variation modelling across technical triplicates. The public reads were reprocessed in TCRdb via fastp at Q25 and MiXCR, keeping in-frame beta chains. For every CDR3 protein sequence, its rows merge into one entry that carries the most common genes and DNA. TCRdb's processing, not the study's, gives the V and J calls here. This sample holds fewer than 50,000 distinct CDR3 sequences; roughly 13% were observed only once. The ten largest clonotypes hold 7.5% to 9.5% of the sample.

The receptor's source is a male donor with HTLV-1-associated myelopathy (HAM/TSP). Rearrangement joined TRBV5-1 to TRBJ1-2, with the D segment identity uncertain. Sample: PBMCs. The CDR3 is CASSLDGDYGYTF. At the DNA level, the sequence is TGCGCCAGCAGCTTGGACGGAGACTATGGCTACACCTTC.